The subject of this entry is one T cell receptor beta chain. Its antigen is unknown. Germline-derived CDR1 and CDR2 are SGHTA and FQGNSA. CDR3 length equals 17 residues. After removal of 5 bases from V and 0 bases from J, the junction contained 9 bases not matched to a gene. The sample is drawn from a study of cytomegalovirus exposure and HLA in healthy donors. Whole-study results and caveats: Sequence variants that were highly shared formed a cluster that was likely a sequencing artifact. The study designated about 160 TCR beta chains cytomegalovirus-associated. Most TCR sequences showed up rarely, but some public TCRs showed up in many donors.

PCR was performed using 60 Vbeta and 13 Jbeta primers. Assay: immunoSEQ multiplex PCR; the TCRdb copy retains only in-frame clones and omits some. This sample has about 130,000 clones, with around 80% found just once. This receptor was identified in a man aged 50 or older in good health and CMV-seronegative. V is TRBV7-2 and J is TRBJ1-3, with 8 bases lining up with TRBD1. Sequencing used PBMCs. CDR3 in DNA: TGTGCCAGCAGCCAGGACAGGGTGGGTTTCTCTGGAAACACCATATATTTT. The encoded protein is CASSQDRVGFSGNTIYF.